The 8 T cell receptor beta chains presented below share a single source sample, sequenced in a study of CD8 T cells in Susac syndrome. Reverse transcription of roughly 0.5 to 1 ug RNA was carried out with random hexamers. TCRdb re-derived calls from the immunoSEQ multiplex PCR reads in MiXCR, one entry per CDR3 protein. Here the sample spans 200,000 or so distinct CDR3 sequences, around nine tenths being singletons. The material sequenced was CD8+ T cells from PBMCs. The receptors here all came from a human donor with multiple sclerosis.

The V call is TRBV18, the J call TRBJ1-4; the match to TRBD1 covers 7 bases. Germline values: CDR1 KGHSH, CDR2 LQKENI. Germline trimming cut 8 bases from V and 7 bases from J; bases unmatched to any gene: 13. The CDR3 spans 15 residues. CDR3 protein: CASRSGHRGTEKLFF. DNA for the CDR3: TGTGCCAGCCGTAGCGGTCACAGGGGAACTGAAAAACTGTTTTTT.

The genes are TRBV4-1 and TRBJ2-7; 11 bases match TRBD2. V lost 3 bases, J lost 1 base, and 5 bases stayed unmatched. Germline CDR1 and CDR2: MGHRA and YSYEKL. The CDR3 consists of 16 residues. CDR3 residues: CASSHPGTSGSYEQYF. The CDR3 DNA follows: TGCGCCAGCAGCCACCCCGGGACTAGCGGTTCCTACGAGCAGTACTTC.

This chain links TRBV27 with TRBJ1-1; maybe TRBD1 (5 bases). Trimming took 2 bases from V and 6 from J, leaving 7 bases between them. Germline V gene data show CDR1 as MNHEY and CDR2 as SMNVEV (reference sequence). This CDR3 is 12 amino acids long. CDR3 in amino acids: CASSLQGAEAFF. CDR3 sequence (DNA): TGTGCCAGCAGTTTACAGGGTGCTGAAGCTTTCTTT.

This chain uses TRBV5-4 with TRBJ2-1, with 9 bases matching TRBD2. Germline CDR1 is SGHNT and CDR2 is YYREEE (reference sequence). Germline trimming cut 5 bases from V and 0 bases from J; bases unmatched to any gene: 15. The CDR3 is made up of 19 amino acids. This chain's CDR3 is CASSLRGLAGSYSYNEQFF. Written as DNA, the CDR3 is TGTGCCAGCAGTTTACGCGGGCTAGCGGGATCGTACTCCTACAATGAGCAGTTCTTC.

The chain has TRBV29-1 and TRBJ2-7; 10 nucleotides match TRBD1. The V segment lost 1 base and the J segment 3 bases; nucleotides outside the gene matches: 6. Germline CDR1 reads SQVTM; CDR2 reads ANQGSEA. The CDR3 loop spans 15 amino acids. CDR3 bases: TGCAGCGTTGAAGCGGCCGGGACAGGGGTCTACGAGCAGTACTTC. Translated, it gives CSVEAAGTGVYEQYF.

The count of this clonotype is one. The chain recombines TRBV7-9 with TRBJ2-5, with no clear D. Germline lookup yields CDR1 SEHNR and CDR2 FQNEAQ (reference sequence). The CDR3 totals 13 residues. Trimming took off 0 bases at V and 4 bases at J, with 6 bases between the two ends. The CDR3 region has the DNA TGTGCCAGCAGCTTAGCGCTCATAGAGACCCAGTACTTC. Protein: CASSLALIETQYF. The entire variable domain, with the rest obtained from reference TRBV7-9 and TRBJ2-5, is as follows: DTGVSQNPRHKITKRGQNVTFRCDPISEHNRLYWYRQTLGQGPEFLTYFQNEAQLEKSRLLSDRFSAERPKGSFSTLEIQRTEQGDSAMYLCASSLALIETQYFGPGTRLLVL.

This sequence joins TRBV7-8 and TRBJ2-3; TRBD2 aligns across 13 bases. The germline gives CDR1 SGHVS, CDR2 FQNEAQ. The CDR3 is 17 residues long. V lost 9 bases and J lost 5; bases outside the gene matches: 14. The CDR3: CASVTYPGLAGRDTQYF. In nucleotides, the CDR3 is TGTGCCAGTGTCACGTACCCGGGACTAGCGGGACGAGATACGCAGTATTTT.

This chain joins TRBV7-6 and TRBJ1-1; no firm D call. V was shortened by 3 bases and J by 7 bases, with 15 bases between the two germline ends. This CDR3 has 14 amino acids. Germline V gene lookup returns CDR1 SGHVS and CDR2 FNYEAQ. CDR3 residues: CASSFSREANEAFF. The CDR3 DNA is TGTGCCAGCAGCTTCTCCCGGGAAGCCAATGAAGCTTTCTTT.